The rows below give T cell receptor beta chains drawn from one sample of a study of CD8+ T cells in alopecia areata. Sequencing was performed with immunoSEQ multiplex PCR; in TCRdb, only in-frame clones are kept and a portion is missing. Of some 180,000 clones listed, over 55% are singletons. The specimen comprised CD4+ T cells sorted from blood, sampled at week 0. Source of these receptors: a human donor with alopecia areata. CDR3s include the opening cysteine and the closing phenylalanine or tryptophan. The D gene is left open where the match is weak. Expanded clones get a size class; other rows say once, few or many, or leave the size out.

. TRBJ1-4 11 TRBV11-1 . TGTGCCAGCAGCCCGGGTGAGAAACTGTTTTTT CASSPGEKLFF
. TRBJ1-2 11 TRBV25-1 . TGTGCCAGCAGTGGGGGCGCTGGCTACACCTTC CASSGGAGYTF
. TRBJ1-6 16 TRBV7-9 few TGTGCCAGCAGCTTAGCTCCGTTGGCGGGGAATTCACCCCTCCACTTT CASSLAPLAGNSPLHF
TRBD1 TRBJ2-7 15 TRBV5-1 . TGCGCCAGCAGCTTGGCCGGGGGACAGGGAGACGAGCAGTACTTC CASSLAGGQGDEQYF
. TRBJ2-5 12 TRBV30 . TGTGCCTGGAGTCGACTCTCAGAGACCCAGTACTTC CAWSRLSETQYF
. TRBJ2-4 14 TRBV6-6 . TGTGCCAGCAGTTACCTCCCGTGGGGGACCATTCAGTACTTC CASSYLPWGTIQYF
. TRBJ1-1 13 TRBV7-2 . TGTGCCAGCAGCTCGAGTCCGGGGGGTGAAGCTTTCTTT CASSSSPGGEAFF
TRBD1 TRBJ1-5 14 TRBV27 . TGTGCCAGCAGTTCACAGGGGGGCAATCAGCCCCAGCATTTT CASSSQGGNQPQHF
. TRBJ1-2 12 TRBV10-1 . TGCGCCAGCAGTGACTCCCTTTATGGCTACACCTTC CASSDSLYGYTF
TRBD1 TRBJ1-2 12 TRBV29-1 . TGCAGCGCCCAAGGGACAGACTGTGGCTACACCTTC CSAQGTDCGYTF
TRBD2 TRBJ2-1 14 TRBV30 . TGTGCCTGGAGTCCCATCTTTAGCGGGACCGAGCAGTTCTTC CAWSPIFSGTEQFF
TRBD1 TRBJ1-1 13 TRBV29-1 . TGCAGCGTTGTGGGACAGGGCCCTTCTGAAGCTTTCTTT CSVVGQGPSEAFF
TRBD1 TRBJ1-2 13 TRBV2 . TGTGCCAGCTCTAGACAGGGGGACAATGGCTACACCTTC CASSRQGDNGYTF
TRBD1 TRBJ1-1 14 TRBV29-1 . TGCAGCGTTTCGACAGGGGGCCGCGGCACTGAAGCTTTCTTT CSVSTGGRGTEAFF
. TRBJ1-1 13 TRBV29-1 few TGCAGCGTTGCTCACTCGGGCCCCTCAGAAGCTTTCTTT CSVAHSGPSEAFF
. TRBJ2-1 15 TRBV29-1 . TGCAGCGTTCTACCAATTCAGGGGGGCTACAATGAGCAGTTCTTC CSVLPIQGGYNEQFF
TRBD1 TRBJ1-1 16 TRBV14 . TGTGCCAGCAGCCTTAAGGGGACAGGGATAAACACTGAAGCTTTCTTT CASSLKGTGINTEAFF
. TRBJ1-1 14 TRBV30 once TGTGCCTGGAGTGTACAAGGTTGGAACACTGAAGCTTTCTTT CAWSVQGWNTEAFF
. TRBJ2-3 12 TRBV7-2 . TGTGCCAGCAGCCCTGAGGCCCCGGCGCAGTATTTT CASSPEAPAQYF
. TRBJ2-5 12 TRBV7-2 once TGTGCCAGCAGCCCACTACGAGAGACCCAGTACTTC CASSPLRETQYF
. TRBJ1-6 15 TRBV30 . TGTGCCTGGAGTGGTTCACCGGGAAGGGATTCACCCCTCCACTTT CAWSGSPGRDSPLHF
. TRBJ2-7 15 TRBV9 . TGTGCCAGCAGCGAAGAAGCAGGGGGGAGCTACGAGCAGTACTTC CASSEEAGGSYEQYF
. TRBJ1-1 15 TRBV5-6 . TGTGCCAGCAGCCCTGAAAGGGGAGTTTGGACTGAAGCTTTCTTT CASSPERGVWTEAFF
. TRBJ2-7 11 TRBV20-1 few TGCAGTGCTAGCGGCGGCTACGAGCAGTACTTC CSASGGYEQYF
. TRBJ1-6 15 TRBV19 . TGTGCCAGTAGTATGACAGGACAGCCTAATTCACCCCTCCACTTT CASSMTGQPNSPLHF
. TRBJ1-2 13 TRBV5-1 . TGCGCCAGCAGCCGGGACGGCGGATATGGCTACACCTTC CASSRDGGYGYTF
. TRBJ1-2 15 TRBV5-6 . TGTGCCAGCAGCTCGGTATGGGGCCAAGACTATGGCTACACCTTC CASSSVWGQDYGYTF
TRBD1 TRBJ1-1 13 TRBV30 once TGTGCCCGGTCGGGGACAGGGGTCTCGGAAGCTTTCTTT CARSGTGVSEAFF
. TRBJ2-1 15 TRBV4-3 . TGCGCCAGCAGCCAAGATCCCAACTCCTACAATGAGCAGTTCTTC CASSQDPNSYNEQFF
. TRBJ2-3 15 TRBV18 . TGTGCCAGCTCACTCCAGGAAGGGGTCTCAGATACGCAGTATTTT CASSLQEGVSDTQYF
. TRBJ2-7 14 TRBV7-2 . TGTGCCAGCAGCTTAGGGTACCTTGACTACGAGCAGTACTTC CASSLGYLDYEQYF
. TRBJ2-5 13 TRBV30 . TGTGCCTGTTCAGGTCTCATCGGGGAGACCCAGTACTTC CACSGLIGETQYF
TRBD2 TRBJ2-3 16 TRBV4-1 . TGCGCCAGCAGCCAAGATAAGCGGGGGGGCACAGATACGCAGTATTTT CASSQDKRGGTDTQYF
. TRBJ2-7 11 TRBV2 . TGTGCCAGCACCCTGAGGGGCGAGCAGTACTTC CASTLRGEQYF
. TRBJ2-3 15 TRBV30 . TGTGCCTGGAGTGTGTACGGGGGAGCCACAGATACGCAGTATTTT CAWSVYGGATDTQYF
. TRBJ1-1 13 TRBV29-1 . TGCAGCGTTGTAAGGCAAATTGGCACTGAAGCTTTCTTT CSVVRQIGTEAFF
. TRBJ2-1 15 TRBV4-1 . TGCGCCAGCAGCCAAGATGTGGCTCTAAACAATGAGCAGTTCTTC CASSQDVALNNEQFF
TRBD2 TRBJ2-1 14 TRBV6-1 . TGTGCCAGCAAGCGGGGGCCCGAAGTGTATGAGCAGTTCTTC CASKRGPEVYEQFF
. TRBJ2-5 12 TRBV5-1 . TGCGCCAGCTGGGACGGCCGGGAGACCCAGTACTTC CASWDGRETQYF
TRBD1 TRBJ1-2 13 TRBV30 . TGTGCCTGGACCTTTACAGGGGCTGCTGGCTACACCTTC CAWTFTGAAGYTF
. TRBJ1-2 16 TRBV30 once TGTGCCTGGTGGGGTAGGCCTCCTCACATGGACTATGGCTACACCTTC CAWWGRPPHMDYGYTF
. TRBJ1-2 13 TRBV30 . TGTGCCTGGAGTGGGGCGGTTAACTATGGCTACACCTTC CAWSGAVNYGYTF
. TRBJ2-2 13 TRBV27 . TGTGCCAGCAGTCTTCTGAACACCGGGGAGCTGTTTTTT CASSLLNTGELFF
. TRBJ2-5 13 TRBV5-6 . TGTGCCAGCAGCTTGGAAAAACAAGAGACCCAGTACTTC CASSLEKQETQYF
. TRBJ1-1 14 TRBV29-1 . TGCAGCGTTGAAGGGACAGCGATGAACACTGAAGCTTTCTTT CSVEGTAMNTEAFF
TRBD2 TRBJ2-7 14 TRBV30 . TGTGCCTGGAGTTCCGGGAGGAGAATAAACGAGCAGTACTTC CAWSSGRRINEQYF
TRBD2 TRBJ2-1 16 TRBV7-2 few TGTGCCAGCAGCTTACAGTTACTAGCGGGGGGGAAGGAGCAGTTCTTC CASSLQLLAGGKEQFF
TRBD1 TRBJ1-5 12 TRBV7-2 few TGTGCCACCGGACAGGGAAATCAGCCCCAGCATTTT CATGQGNQPQHF
. TRBJ2-1 15 TRBV2 few TGTGCCAGCAGGGAGGGGAAGGGCTCCAACAATGAGCAGTTCTTC CASREGKGSNNEQFF
. TRBJ1-5 15 TRBV19 . TGTGCCAGTAGTTCGCGAGGGGAACCCAATCAGCCCCAGCATTTT CASSSRGEPNQPQHF
. TRBJ1-5 16 TRBV5-6 . TGTGCCAGCAGCTTGAAGTGGAGGGGCGACTCCCAGCCCCAGCATTTT CASSLKWRGDSQPQHF
. TRBJ1-6 12 TRBV7-2 few TGTGCCAGCAGCGTTGGGGATTCACCCCTCCACTTT CASSVGDSPLHF
TRBD2 TRBJ2-3 15 TRBV27 . TGTGCCAGTCAGACTAGCGGGGGGAGCACAGATACGCAGTATTTT CASQTSGGSTDTQYF
. TRBJ1-6 15 TRBV7-3 . TGTGCCAGCAGCTTAAGTGGGGCCTATAATTCACCCCTCCACTTT CASSLSGAYNSPLHF
. TRBJ1-1 13 TRBV7-6 . TGTGCCAGCAGCTCCGGGCCGAACACTGAAGCTTTCTTT CASSSGPNTEAFF
TRBD2 TRBJ2-7 14 TRBV11-2 . TGTGCCAGCAGCCTACTAGCGGGCACCTCCGAGCAGTACTTC CASSLLAGTSEQYF
. TRBJ2-5 12 TRBV29-1 . TGCAGCGCAGGGGAGGGATTCGAGACCCAGTACTTC CSAGEGFETQYF
TRBD2 TRBJ2-3 14 TRBV30 . TGTGCCTGGGGGACTAGCGGGTCCACAGATACGCAGTATTTT CAWGTSGSTDTQYF
. TRBJ1-5 17 TRBV27 . TGTGCCAGCAGTTTATCAAATCGGCCGGGGGGCAATCAGCCCCAGCATTTT CASSLSNRPGGNQPQHF
. TRBJ2-1 15 TRBV11-2 . TGTGCCAGCAGCTTATTACAGGGCTCCTACAATGAGCAGTTCTTC CASSLLQGSYNEQFF